A single sample is the source of the 23 T cell receptor beta chains below, sequenced in a study of T cell responses to AZD1222 COVID-19 vaccine. Produced via immunoSEQ multiplex PCR; TCRdb's table is partial and in-frame only. The table records 180,000 or so clones, about 93% of them present only once. The sample in question was peripheral blood, obtained 28 days after the second AZD1222 dose. The receptors originated from an adult who received the AZD1222 COVID-19 vaccine.

The V gene is TRBV7-9, the J gene TRBJ1-5, with D maybe TRBD1 (5 bases). This CDR3 contains 13 residues. Germline loops: CDR1 SEHNR, CDR2 FQNEAQ (reference sequence). The germline V and J ends were trimmed by 5 bases and 5 bases, with 10 bases remaining between them. The CDR3 nucleotides are TGTGCCAGCAGCCTGGGGCCAGATCAGCCCCAGCATTTT. Its translation is CASSLGPDQPQHF.

The CDR3 region is CASSEAGQRNRGYAYGYTF. The CDR3 DNA reads TGTGCCAGCAGTGAAGCGGGCCAAAGGAACAGGGGATATGCCTATGGCTACACCTTC. The genes are TRBV6-1 and TRBJ1-2, with 7 nucleotides matching TRBD1. The length of the CDR3 is 19 residues. With 0 bases clipped from V and 4 bases from J, the junction kept 17 bases outside the gene matches. Germline lookup yields CDR1 MNHNS and CDR2 SASEGT.

The chain couples TRBV28 to TRBJ2-7, with D possibly TRBD1 on 6 matching bases. CDR1 and CDR2 from the germline V gene are MDHEN and SYDVKM. This CDR3 has 14 residues. The V and J ends lost 7 bases and 3 bases respectively, with 16 bases between them. The CDR3 region has the DNA TGTGCCAGCACCACCCAGGGGTCCCACTACGAGCAGTACTTC. It specifies CASTTQGSHYEQYF.

This chain links TRBV24-1 with TRBJ1-5; D might be TRBD1 (6 bases). The V gene's germline CDR1 is KGHDR and CDR2 SFDVKD. Trimming removed 4 bases at V and 5 bases at J, with 11 bases between. CDR3 length equals 14 residues. CDR3 DNA sequence: TGTGCCACCAGTGACAGGGGTTCAGATCAGCCCCAGCATTTT. Protein: CATSDRGSDQPQHF.

This clone was recorded once. J is TRBJ1-6 and V is TRBV6-5, with 10 bases identical to TRBD1. The CDR3 loop spans 14 amino acids. The junction had 3 bases not matched to a gene; V was cut back by 6 bases and J by 7 bases. Per the germline V gene, CDR1 is MNHEY and CDR2 is SVGAGI. The CDR3 reads CASSWTGGNSPLHF. CDR3 sequence (DNA): TGTGCCAGCAGCTGGACAGGGGGAAATTCACCCCTCCACTTT.

This rearrangement joins TRBV9 to TRBJ2-1, with D uncertain. Germline V gives CDR1 SGDLS, CDR2 YYNGEE. CDR3 length: 14 residues. Trimming left V 0 bases short and J 4 bases short, with 8 bases between. The CDR3 region has the DNA TGTGCCAGCAGCGTAGTTTCCGGGTACAATGAGCAGTTCTTC. This translates into CASSVVSGYNEQFF.

V is TRBV5-5 and J is TRBJ1-1, with D tentatively TRBD1 (6 bases). The CDR3 is 12 residues long. The V and J ends lost 5 bases and 7 bases respectively, with 12 bases between them. From germline, CDR1 is SGHKS and CDR2 YYEKEE (reference sequence). CDR3 sequence: CASRGTGIEAFF. For the CDR3, the DNA is TGTGCCAGCAGGGGTACAGGGATTGAAGCTTTCTTT. The full variable domain, in which reference TRBV5-5 and TRBJ1-1 provide the parts outside the CDR3, is DAGVTQSPTHLIKTRGQQVTLRCSPISGHKSVSWYQQVLGQGPQFIFQYYEKEERGRGNFPDRFSARQFPNYSSELNVNALLLGDSALYLCASRGTGIEAFFGQGTRLTVV.

The chain has TRBV7-3 and TRBJ1-1; D possibly corresponds to TRBD1 (5 bases). This CDR3 contains 15 residues. The V gene's germline CDR1 is SGHTA and CDR2 FQGTGA. V was clipped by 0 bases and J by 5 bases, with 13 bases between them. CDR3 protein: CASSLTRERGTEAFF. CDR3 bases: TGTGCCAGCAGCTTAACCCGGGAGAGGGGAACTGAAGCTTTCTTT.

The V and J genes are TRBV2 and TRBJ1-6, with unresolved D. Germline V gene lookup returns CDR1 SNHLY and CDR2 FYNNEI. The CDR3 runs to 14 residues. The V end lost 6 bases, the J end lost 6 bases, and 12 bases lay between the germline ends. The CDR3 is CASRRWGINSPLHF. DNA of the CDR3: TGTGCCAGCAGACGGTGGGGTATTAATTCACCCCTCCACTTT.

The chain has TRBV6-5 and TRBJ2-1; D may be TRBD1 or TRBD2 (5 bases each). The CDR3 covers 16 residues. CDR1 is MNHEY, CDR2 SVGAGI, per germline. V was shortened by 0 bases and J by 9 bases, with 18 bases between the two germline ends. CDR3 in amino acids: CASSYSGPGSEREQFF. CDR3 DNA: TGTGCCAGCAGTTACTCGGGGCCAGGGAGCGAGCGTGAGCAGTTCTTC.

This clone was picked up one time. The V gene is TRBV15, the J gene TRBJ1-2, with no clear D. Per the germline V gene, CDR1 is LNHNV and CDR2 is YYDKDF (reference sequence). V dropped 3 bases and J dropped 5 bases, with 22 bases sitting between them. The CDR3 length is 17 residues. CDR3 amino acids: CATSSEGPANEGYGYTF. The CDR3 nucleotides are TGTGCCACCAGCAGCGAGGGCCCGGCAAACGAGGGATATGGCTACACCTTC.

Regarding this clone: At one boundary the junction diverges from the germline segment, which might be a read error. The rearrangement uses TRBV5-1 and TRBJ2-2; D may be TRBD2 (6 bases). The germline CDR1 and CDR2 sequences are SGHRS and YFSETQ. The CDR3 is made up of 12 amino acids. The CDR3 DNA follows: TGCGCCAGCAGCCCCCGGAGGCGGGGAGCTGTTTTT. Protein sequence: CASSPRRRGAVF.

This chain connects TRBV12-3 or TRBV12-4 to TRBJ1-2; D gene unclear. The CDR3 has 13 residues. Trimming pared 4 bases from V and 6 bases from J, leaving 12 bases between. CDR3 nucleotide sequence: TGTGCCAGCAGTTCTTACGGAAAGCATGGCTACACCTTC. This gives the protein CASSSYGKHGYTF.

This clone was counted once. The genes are TRBV4-1 and TRBJ1-4; 10 nucleotides align to TRBD1. The V gene's germline CDR1 is MGHRA and CDR2 YSYEKL. The trim removed 4 bases at V and 11 bases at J, leaving 7 bases unmatched. This CDR3 is 14 amino acids long. CDR3 in amino acids: CASSRPGTGDKLFF. The DNA for the CDR3 is TGCGCCAGCAGCCGTCCCGGGACAGGGGACAAACTGTTTTTT.

This clone showed up just once. The chain employs TRBV14 and TRBJ2-7; D possibly corresponds to TRBD1 (5 bases). V shed 3 bases and J shed 13 bases, with 16 bases lying between them. The CDR3 covers 12 residues. Germline V lookup: CDR1 SGHDN, CDR2 FVKESK. As DNA, the CDR3 is TGTGCCAGCAGCCAGCTTGAACAGGTCGTCTACTTC. This codes for CASSQLEQVVYF.

The chain uses TRBV5-1 and TRBJ1-1; D unresolved. V was cut by 4 bases and J by 1 base, with 11 bases left in between. This CDR3 has 14 amino acids. From germline, CDR1 is SGHRS and CDR2 YFSETQ. CDR3 amino acids: CASSLGDPNTEAFF. The CDR3 DNA reads as TGCGCCAGCAGCCTTGGAGACCCGAACACTGAAGCTTTCTTT. Supplemented by reference TRBV5-1 and TRBJ1-1, the full variable domain reads KAGVTQTPRYLIKTRGQQVTLSCSPISGHRSVSWYQQTPGQGLQFLFEYFSETQRNKGNFPGRFSGRQFSNSRSEMNVSTLELGDSALYLCASSLGDPNTEAFFGQGTRLTVV.

This chain joins TRBV6-5 and TRBJ2-7; TRBD1 aligns across 8 bases. CDR3 length: 14 residues. Trimming cost V 0 bases and J 5 bases; bases outside gene matches: 3. CDR1 and CDR2 from the germline V gene are MNHEY and SVGAGI. In DNA form, the CDR3 reads TGTGCCAGCAGTTACTCGACAGGGGCCCACGAGCAGTACTTC. Its translation is CASSYSTGAHEQYF.

V is TRBV5-6 and J is TRBJ1-2, with 12 bases identical to TRBD1. The V gene end was trimmed by 0 bases and the J gene end by 4 bases; junction bases not matched to a gene: 7. The CDR3 is 17 residues long. Looked up from germline, CDR1 is SGHDT and CDR2 is YYEEEE. CDR3: CASSLEGTGGDFYGYTF. CDR3 nucleotides: TGTGCCAGCAGCTTGGAAGGGACAGGGGGCGACTTCTATGGCTACACCTTC. The whole variable domain, filled in from reference TRBV5-6 and TRBJ1-2, reads DAGVTQSPTHLIKTRGQQVTLRCSPKSGHDTVSWYQQALGQGPQFIFQYYEEEERQRGNFPDRFSGHQFPNYSSELNVNALLLGDSALYLCASSLEGTGGDFYGYTFGSGTRLTVV.

The gene calls are TRBV24-1 and TRBJ2-1, with 7 positions matching TRBD2. V shed 6 bases, J shed 0 bases, and the junction held 10 bases outside the gene matches. The germline gives CDR1 KGHDR, CDR2 SFDVKD. CDR3 length: 17 residues. CDR3 amino acids: CATSLNGGSSSYNEQFF. The DNA of the CDR3 is TGTGCCACCAGTCTAAACGGGGGGTCCAGCTCCTACAATGAGCAGTTCTTC.

The chain carries TRBV4-2 and TRBJ1-1; maybe TRBD1 (5 bases). CDR3 length: 21 amino acids. Trimming stripped 0 bases from V and 4 bases from J, with 30 bases between. CDR1 is LGHNA, CDR2 YNFKEQ, per germline. The CDR3 DNA reads TGTGCCAGCAGCCAAGACCCAACCAATGACTACGGTCCTCTAAGGGGCACTGAAGCTTTCTTT. This encodes CASSQDPTNDYGPLRGTEAFF.

The gene calls are TRBV19 and TRBJ2-3, with D possibly called TRBD1 or TRBD2 (6 bases each). Germline V gene lookup returns CDR1 LNHDA and CDR2 SQIVND (reference sequence). The CDR3 has 14 amino acids. V was cut by 7 bases and J by 6 bases, with 17 bases left in between. The CDR3 loop reads CASKGGPERDTQYF. DNA for the CDR3: TGTGCCAGTAAGGGGGGACCCGAGAGGGATACGCAGTATTTT.

The chain employs TRBV7-8 and TRBJ1-2; D not certain. The CDR3 loop spans 13 amino acids. From germline, CDR1 is SGHVS and CDR2 FQNEAQ. Trimming removed 6 bases at V and 1 base at J, with 9 bases between. DNA of the CDR3: TGTGCCAGCAGTCAGGCACTTAACTATGGCTACACCTTC. This encodes CASSQALNYGYTF.

The chain recombines TRBV9 with TRBJ2-3, with D perhaps assigned TRBD1 or TRBD2 (6 bases each). Germline CDR1 reads SGDLS; CDR2 reads YYNGEE. There are 15 residues in the CDR3. Trimming cost V 0 bases and J 5 bases, with 13 bases left between them. CDR3 loop: CASSVGRGRIDTQYF. For the CDR3, the DNA is TGTGCCAGCAGCGTAGGAAGGGGGAGGATAGATACGCAGTATTTT. The full variable domain, with the rest looked up from reference TRBV9 and TRBJ2-3, is DSGVTQTPKHLITATGQRVTLRCSPRSGDLSVYWYQQSLDQGLQFLIQYYNGEERAKGNILERFSAQQFPDLHSELNLSSLELGDSALYFCASSVGRGRIDTQYFGPGTRLTVL.